The source of this TCR beta chain is a study of metastatic and nonmetastatic thyroid tumors. About the study: Comparative analysis of repertoires was undertaken across blood and tumor or nodule tissue obtained from malignant and benign thyroid patients.

By sample fraction, this clone is medium-sized. Its antigen is unknown. General observations from the study: The reported finding was significantly higher TCR beta diversity in malignant thyroid tumors relative to benign nodules, in blood and tumor.

With 2 bases removed from V and 0 bases from J, the gap between germline ends came to 11 bases. This CDR3 contains 16 residues. Authors' analysis steps: A classifier for distant metastasis in papillary thyroid cancer was constructed using CDR3 differences observed across clinicopathological groups. Using MiXCR, TCRdb re-called clones from the PCR reads. Clone size and V and J calls follow TCRdb, not the original study. This sample has around 14,000 clones, with around a quarter found just once. Every patient was untreated before thyroid surgery. Sequenced: blood. This TCR derives from a female donor with papillary thyroid cancer or a benign thyroid nodule (not recorded which). Some clones in this sample may be carry-over from other donors' samples. The chain couples TRBV12-3 or TRBV12-4 to TRBJ1-3, with a weak D call TRBD1 (5 bases). The CDR3: CASSLLRGSSGNTIYF. The CDR3 nucleotides read TGTGCCAGCAGTTTATTAAGGGGATCCTCTGGAAACACCATATATTTT.